The sequence of this TCR beta chain was determined in a study of CD8 T cells in Susac syndrome. The germline V gene has CDR1 GTSNPN and CDR2 SVGIG (reference sequence). The CDR3 spans 14 residues. V gave up 0 bases and J gave up 5 bases, with 11 bases separating them. Reverse transcription of roughly 0.45 to 1 ug RNA used random hexamers. Via MiXCR, TCRdb re-called the immunoSEQ multiplex PCR reads, giving one row per CDR3 protein. Of fewer than 250,000 distinct CDR3 sequences in the sample, roughly 92% were seen once. Sequenced material: CD8+ T cells from PBMCs. This chain connects TRBV30 to TRBJ2-4; D tentatively reads TRBD1 or TRBD2 (6 bases each). This TCR was recovered from a human donor with multiple sclerosis. The CDR3 DNA is TGTGCCTGGAGTGTTGGAAGGGGGGAAAACATTCAGTACTTC. Its protein product is CAWSVGRGENIQYF.